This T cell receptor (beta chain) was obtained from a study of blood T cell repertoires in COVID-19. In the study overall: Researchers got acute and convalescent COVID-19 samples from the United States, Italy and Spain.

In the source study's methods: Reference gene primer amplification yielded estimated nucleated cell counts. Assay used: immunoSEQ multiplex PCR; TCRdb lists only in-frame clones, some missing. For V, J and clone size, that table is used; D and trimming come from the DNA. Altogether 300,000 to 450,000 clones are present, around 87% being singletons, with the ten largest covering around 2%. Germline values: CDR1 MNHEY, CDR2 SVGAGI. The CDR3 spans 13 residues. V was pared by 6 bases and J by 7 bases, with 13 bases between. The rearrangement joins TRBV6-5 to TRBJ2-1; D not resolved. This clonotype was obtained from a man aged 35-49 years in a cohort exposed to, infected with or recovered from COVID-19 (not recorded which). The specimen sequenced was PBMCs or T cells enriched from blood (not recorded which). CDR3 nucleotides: TGTGCCAGCAGAAGCTCCAGGAAAAATGAGCAGTTCTTC. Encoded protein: CASRSSRKNEQFF.